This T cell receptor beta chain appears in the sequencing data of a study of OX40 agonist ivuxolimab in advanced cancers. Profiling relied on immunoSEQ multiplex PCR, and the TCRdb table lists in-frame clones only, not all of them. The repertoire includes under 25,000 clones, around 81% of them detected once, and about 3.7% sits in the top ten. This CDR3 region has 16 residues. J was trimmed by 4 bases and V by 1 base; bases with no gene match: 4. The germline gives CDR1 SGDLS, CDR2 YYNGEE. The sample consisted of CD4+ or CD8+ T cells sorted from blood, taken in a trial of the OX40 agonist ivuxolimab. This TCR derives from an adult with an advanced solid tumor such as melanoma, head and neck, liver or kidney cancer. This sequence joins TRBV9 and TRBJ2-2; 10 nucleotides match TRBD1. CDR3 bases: TGTGCCAGCAGCGTACGACAGGGGGCCGGCACCGGGGAGCTGTTTTTT. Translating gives CASSVRQGAGTGELFF.